This passage covers 21 T cell receptor beta chains from one sample sequenced in a study of T cell repertoires in cytomegalovirus infection. TCRdb independently ran MiXCR on the reads; one entry per CDR3 protein. The table records almost 550,000 distinct CDR3 sequences, about 17% of them present only once. Source material: CD8+ T cells from PBMCs. These receptors were taken from a human donor in good health (CMV status not recorded). Some clones in this sample may be carry-over from other donors' samples.

For the CDR3, the DNA is TGTGCCAGCAGCACGGCGGGACGGGTGAACACTGAAGCTTTCTTT. Residues: CASSTAGRVNTEAFF. This chain uses TRBV9 with TRBJ1-1; maybe TRBD1 (5 bases). V lost 4 bases and J 0 bases, leaving 13 bases between the germline ends. Germline V gene sequence: CDR1 SGDLS, CDR2 YYNGEE. CDR3 length: 15 residues.

The V call is TRBV29-1, the J call TRBJ1-1, with TRBD1 matching over 8 bases. The trim removed 3 bases at V and 0 bases at J, leaving 9 bases unmatched. This CDR3 has 16 residues. Germline V gene sequence: CDR1 SQVTM, CDR2 ANQGSEA. CDR3 bases: TGCAGCGTTGAGGGGGTGGCAGGGGGCTTGAACACTGAAGCTTTCTTT. Encoded protein: CSVEGVAGGLNTEAFF.

V usage is TRBV12-3 or TRBV12-4 and J usage is TRBJ1-6, with D hard to call. The CDR3 loop spans 12 amino acids. With 1 base removed from V and 12 bases from J, the gap between germline ends came to 7 bases. CDR3 sequence (DNA): TGTGCCAGCAGTTTAGACGGCAGACCCCTCCACTTT. This codes for CASSLDGRPLHF.

The J gene is TRBJ2-7, the V gene TRBV4-1; no clear D. Germline assignment: CDR1 MGHRA and CDR2 YSYEKL. Trimming took 1 base from V and 2 from J, leaving 12 bases between them. The CDR3 totals 15 residues. This CDR3 is CASSQGIRLPYEQYF. CDR3 nucleotides: TGCGCCAGCAGCCAAGGTATAAGGTTGCCCTACGAGCAGTACTTC.

This clonotype was picked up many times. This rearrangement joins TRBV5-1 to TRBJ2-5; D is unresolved. CDR3 size: 15 residues. From germline, CDR1 is SGHRS and CDR2 YFSETQ. V was trimmed by 4 bases and J by 4 bases, leaving 17 bases between them. CDR3 amino acids: CASSRKPLSLETQYF. CDR3 bases: TGCGCCAGCAGCCGGAAACCTCTGTCCCTAGAGACCCAGTACTTC.

This chain links TRBV7-9 with TRBJ2-5; tentative D call: TRBD1 (6 bases). This CDR3 has 14 residues. Trimming removed 2 bases at V and 7 bases at J, with 14 bases between. Germline loops: CDR1 SEHNR, CDR2 FQNEAQ (reference sequence). In nucleotides, the CDR3 is TGTGCCAGCAGCTTACAACAGGGTGGTGGGACCCAGTACTTC. This translates into CASSLQQGGGTQYF.

This clonotype was observed at least ten times. V is TRBV12-5 and J is TRBJ1-2; 8 bases fit TRBD1. The germline V gene encodes CDR1 LGHNT and CDR2 FRNRAP. CDR3 length equals 13 residues. V was pared by 4 bases and J by 3 bases, with 1 base of the junction left unmatched. In nucleotides, the CDR3 is TGTGCTAGTGGTTCGGACAGGGACTATGGCTACACCTTC. Translated: CASGSDRDYGYTF.

The CDR3 coding sequence is TGTGCCAGCAGCGATTTACAGGGGGCAGATACGCAGTATTTT. Its translation: CASSDLQGADTQYF. V and J are TRBV4-2 and TRBJ2-3, with TRBD1 identical over 8 bases. Per germline, CDR1 LGHNA and CDR2 YNFKEQ. This CDR3 has 14 residues. The junction had 5 bases not matched to a gene; V was cut back by 5 bases and J by 4 bases.

This clonotype occurred many times. V usage is TRBV10-3 and J usage is TRBJ1-1; D is undetermined. The CDR3 spans 15 residues. CDR1 ENHRY and CDR2 SYGVKD come from the germline V gene. V was pared by 6 bases and J by 0 bases, with 14 bases between. The CDR3 loop reads CAIRGSSGMNTEAFF. The CDR3 region has the DNA TGTGCCATCAGGGGGTCGTCTGGAATGAACACTGAAGCTTTCTTT.

The sample holds a few counts of this clonotype. Written as DNA, the CDR3 is TGTGCCAGTATTAGCGTGGGGTCTGGAAACACCATATATTTT. This translates into CASISVGSGNTIYF. This chain joins TRBV28 and TRBJ1-3; no definite D call. V lost 9 bases to trimming and J lost 1 base, with 13 bases between them. The CDR3 totals 14 residues. Germline lookup yields CDR1 MDHEN and CDR2 SYDVKM.

The rearrangement uses TRBV2 and TRBJ2-1; D is unclear. Deletions cut 8 bases from V and 5 bases from J, with 16 bases between. This CDR3 is 14 amino acids long. The germline V gene has CDR1 SNHLY and CDR2 FYNNEI. The CDR3 DNA reads TGTGCCAGCTTCCAGCGCTTGGCCAACAATGAGCAGTTCTTC. Translating it yields CASFQRLANNEQFF.

This clonotype was seen many times. The chain has TRBV27 and TRBJ1-6, with 8 bases that match TRBD1. Trimming took 6 bases from V and 2 from J; bases not matched to a gene: 9. This CDR3 spans 17 amino acids. Per the germline V gene, CDR1 is MNHEY and CDR2 is SMNVEV (reference sequence). The CDR3 nucleotides read TGTGCCAGCAGCCAGGACAGGGTACCAACCTATAATTCACCCCTCCACTTT. It encodes CASSQDRVPTYNSPLHF.

This sequence joins TRBV12-3 or TRBV12-4 and TRBJ1-4; D not resolved. The ends were cut back, 0 bases at V and 10 bases at J, with 27 bases in the middle. The length of the CDR3 is 19 residues. The CDR3 DNA is TGTGCCAGCAGTTTAGCGGTTGGAGAGGACCTTCAAAAAGGTGGAAAACTGTTTTTT. Translating it yields CASSLAVGEDLQKGGKLFF.

This chain links TRBV7-8 with TRBJ1-5; D is undetermined. The CDR3 covers 15 residues. Trimming stripped 1 base from V and 5 bases from J, with 12 bases between. CDR1 is SGHVS, CDR2 FQNEAQ, per germline. CDR3 sequence: CASSLGETHYQPQHF. CDR3 nucleotide sequence: TGTGCCAGCAGCTTAGGTGAGACCCACTATCAGCCCCAGCATTTT.

This clonotype came up many times. V gene TRBV6-5 combines with J gene TRBJ1-5; D is uncertain. From germline, CDR1 is MNHEY and CDR2 SVGAGI. The CDR3 sequence is 10 residues long. V shed 0 bases and J shed 11 bases, with 2 bases lying between them. The CDR3 is CASSYSTQHF. The CDR3 nucleotides are TGTGCCAGCAGTTACTCGACCCAGCATTTT.

This clonotype was picked up a small number of times. The genes are TRBV25-1 and TRBJ1-2; no clear D. The CDR3 is 15 residues long. Germline-derived CDR1 and CDR2 are MGHDK and SYGVNS. Trimming stripped 3 bases from V and 2 bases from J, with 13 bases between. In DNA, the CDR3 is TGTGCCAGCAGTGATCCCAGGCCATCCAACTATGGCTACACCTTC. This translates into CASSDPRPSNYGYTF.

This clonotype was counted a single time. This chain uses TRBV20-1 with TRBJ2-3; 9 bases line up with TRBD2. The V segment lost 3 bases and the J segment 5 bases; nucleotides outside the gene matches: 6. The CDR3 has 14 amino acids. Germline assignment: CDR1 DFQATT and CDR2 SNEGSKA (reference sequence). The CDR3 region has the DNA TGCAGTGCTAGTGGGCGGGGGGGCGAAGATACGCAGTATTTT. Translation gives CSASGRGGEDTQYF.

This clonotype was observed many times. The chain carries TRBV28 and TRBJ2-7; TRBD1 aligns across 8 bases. Germline CDR1 is MDHEN and CDR2 is SYDVKM. V shed 7 bases and J 3 bases; nucleotides not matched to a gene: 11. This CDR3 has 15 residues. As DNA, the CDR3 is TGTGCCAGCACCTATATGGTCGGACAGGGCTACGAGCAGTACTTC. The encoded protein is CASTYMVGQGYEQYF.

The chain is built from TRBV19 and TRBJ2-1, with a weak D call TRBD2 (6 bases). V was trimmed by 3 bases and J by 8 bases, leaving 14 bases between them. Germline assignment: CDR1 LNHDA and CDR2 SQIVND (reference sequence). The CDR3 runs to 14 residues. CDR3 sequence (DNA): TGTGCCAGTAGTATCTCGGGGGAATCGGATGAGCAGTTCTTC. Translated: CASSISGESDEQFF.

This chain uses TRBV5-1 with TRBJ1-6; TRBD1 is a possible D gene (6 bases). The germline V and J ends were trimmed by 10 bases and 10 bases, with 18 bases remaining between them. In germline, CDR1 is SGHRS, CDR2 YFSETQ. The CDR3 has 13 amino acids. The CDR3 region has the DNA TGCGCCTCGTCGGACAGCCAGGGATCACCCCTCCACTTT. Its translation is CASSDSQGSPLHF.

This chain connects TRBV28 to TRBJ1-2; TRBD1 is a possible D gene (5 bases). This CDR3 has 16 amino acids. V lost 4 bases and J 4 bases, leaving 19 bases between the germline ends. In germline, CDR1 is MDHEN, CDR2 SYDVKM. Here the CDR3 DNA reads TGTGCCAGCAGTTCTGGGGGTAGCAGGGCGCCCTATGGCTACACCTTC. Protein product: CASSSGGSRAPYGYTF.